The present entry profiles one T cell receptor beta chain with its context. Its antigen is not known. For TCRbeta, the library was prepared with unique molecular identifiers. TCRdb ran MiXCR on the PCR reads and lists one entry per CDR3 protein. The data contain fewer than 700,000 distinct CDR3 sequences, approximately 13% of them singletons. The sample is drawn from a study of T-cell reconstitution after alpha-beta-depleted transplantation in children. Germline-derived CDR1 and CDR2 are DFQATT and SNEGSKA (reference sequence). Trimming at V came to 1 base and at J to 1 base, leaving 2 bases not matched to a gene. The CDR3 sequence is 14 residues long. Study results and limitations: Reportedly, alpha-beta T cells present about two months post-transplant originated from several hundred expanded clones of graft origin. Some patients' high day-60 TCRbeta diversity was traced to surviving recipient T cells and thymic progenitors.

The source is a male patient aged 10-17 years who had a stem cell transplant for acute myeloid leukemia, so the T cells may come from the graft donor. The specimen was PBMCs, mostly from graft donor cells, collected 360 days after TCRalphabeta/CD19-depleted stem cell transplant. This chain connects TRBV20-1 to TRBJ1-2; 8 bases fit TRBD1. CDR3 nucleotides: TGCAGTGCTAGAGGGACAGGGCTTAACTATGGCTACACCTTC. This gives the protein CSARGTGLNYGYTF.